A selection of T cell receptor beta chains follows, all from one sample in a study of neurological immune-mediated disorders. TCRdb independently ran MiXCR on the 5' RACE reads; one entry per CDR3 protein. Of about 120,000 distinct CDR3 sequences in the sample, approximately 3.2% were seen once. The sequencing sample was made of PBMCs. Receptor source: a woman aged 30 to 39 with multiple sclerosis. Each CDR3 is given without its conserved first and last residue. A D gene is named only where the DNA matches it firmly.

TRBJ2-7,NA,TRBV20-1,SADDRSSYEQY
TRBJ2-5,NA,TRBV6-2/TRBV6-3,ASSSGTLRQTQY
TRBJ1-2,NA,TRBV10-3,AISPSGAGYT
TRBJ2-7,NA,TRBV7-6,ASSRGSPLDEQY
TRBJ1-2,NA,TRBV5-1,ASSTRSRANYGYT
TRBJ2-1,NA,TRBV24-1,ATSTTGTPYNEQF
TRBJ2-1,TRBD2,TRBV7-6,ASSPKVASGFGSSYNEQF
TRBJ2-1,TRBD2,TRBV6-4,ASSVSRAGGNEQF
TRBJ2-7,TRBD2,TRBV15,ATSAQQRGGYEQY
TRBJ2-7,NA,TRBV29-1,SVQGASAEQY
TRBJ2-2,NA,TRBV20-1,SASFLGRSTGELF
TRBJ2-3,TRBD1,TRBV7-7,ASSLGTGNTQY
TRBJ1-1,TRBD1,TRBV3-1,ASRRTGGSAEAF
TRBJ2-2,NA,TRBV30,AWSGNTGELF
TRBJ1-2,NA,TRBV5-1,ASSGGVYGYT
TRBJ1-4,TRBD1,TRBV10-3,AISTGAGEKLF
TRBJ1-1,TRBD1,TRBV25-1,ASSQQGTRTTEAF
TRBJ1-2,NA,TRBV20-1,SATGTFYYGYT
TRBJ1-2,NA,TRBV6-2/TRBV6-3,ASSPPSKNYGYT
TRBJ2-3,TRBD2,TRBV20-1,SAVGLAGTTDTQY
TRBJ1-3,NA,TRBV20-1,SAPGGGKVGNTIY
TRBJ2-7,TRBD2,TRBV6-5,ASSWTSGREQY
TRBJ2-3,TRBD1,TRBV5-8,ASSSGQSFTDTQY
TRBJ2-7,NA,TRBV20-1,SARDGERHEQY
TRBJ2-5,NA,TRBV19,ASSMGGPQETQY
TRBJ2-2,NA,TRBV5-1,ASSLVADRNTGELF
TRBJ1-2,TRBD1,TRBV5-6,ASSRTGQPNYGYT
TRBJ1-2,NA,TRBV12-3/TRBV12-4,ASSLQSYYGYT
TRBJ1-2,NA,TRBV20-1,SARAIGGYT
TRBJ1-2,NA,TRBV6-2/TRBV6-3,ASSYSSRTLGFYGYT
TRBJ2-7,NA,TRBV9,ASSAGSSYEQY
TRBJ1-2,NA,TRBV7-2,ASSLGGGAGGYT
TRBJ1-2,NA,TRBV19,ASSITDGSYGYT
TRBJ1-2,NA,TRBV29-1,SAGGTNYGYT
TRBJ2-2,NA,TRBV12-3/TRBV12-4,ASSFFPTRSPGELF
TRBJ2-5,NA,TRBV7-2,ASSLEHNQETQY
TRBJ2-3,NA,TRBV29-1,SVAPGPDTQY
TRBJ1-2,NA,TRBV14,ASSQQYRDIYGYT
TRBJ1-1,TRBD1,TRBV20-1,SARRTGGTEAF
TRBJ2-5,TRBD1,TRBV11-2,ASGRGLGETQY
TRBJ2-2,NA,TRBV7-8,ASSFHTGTQDTGELF
TRBJ1-5,TRBD1,TRBV19,ASSIGPTGAHQPQH
TRBJ1-3,NA,TRBV20-1,SAGTGTGNTIY
TRBJ2-2,TRBD1,TRBV4-3,ASSQDRTGGLSGELF
TRBJ1-4,NA,TRBV20-1,SASMGGEYEKLF
TRBJ2-1,NA,TRBV10-3,AISDVGIDEQF
TRBJ2-1,NA,TRBV7-2,ASRREARGGNEQF
TRBJ1-2,NA,TRBV7-2,ASSLGPERGYT
TRBJ1-2,NA,TRBV5-6,ASSLDQGFLDYT
TRBJ1-6,NA,TRBV4-3,ASSPGRVWEPLH
TRBJ2-7,NA,TRBV6-2/TRBV6-3,ASSYSLLLPYEQY
TRBJ2-1,NA,TRBV20-1,SAIRDRIDDEQF
TRBJ2-6,TRBD1,TRBV10-3,AISAAKTGASSSGANVLT
TRBJ2-1,NA,TRBV20-1,SATDGYNEQF